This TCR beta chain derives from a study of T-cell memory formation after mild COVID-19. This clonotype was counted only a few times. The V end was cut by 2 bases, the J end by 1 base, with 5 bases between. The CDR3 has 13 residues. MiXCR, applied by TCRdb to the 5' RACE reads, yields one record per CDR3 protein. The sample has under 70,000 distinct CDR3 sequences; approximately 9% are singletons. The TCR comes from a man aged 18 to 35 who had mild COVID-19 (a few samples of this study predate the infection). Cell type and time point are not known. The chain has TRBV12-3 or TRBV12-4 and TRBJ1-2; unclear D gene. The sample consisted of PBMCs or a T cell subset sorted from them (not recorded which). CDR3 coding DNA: TGTGCCAGCAGTTTACCGCTTAACTATGGCTACACCTTC. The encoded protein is CASSLPLNYGYTF.